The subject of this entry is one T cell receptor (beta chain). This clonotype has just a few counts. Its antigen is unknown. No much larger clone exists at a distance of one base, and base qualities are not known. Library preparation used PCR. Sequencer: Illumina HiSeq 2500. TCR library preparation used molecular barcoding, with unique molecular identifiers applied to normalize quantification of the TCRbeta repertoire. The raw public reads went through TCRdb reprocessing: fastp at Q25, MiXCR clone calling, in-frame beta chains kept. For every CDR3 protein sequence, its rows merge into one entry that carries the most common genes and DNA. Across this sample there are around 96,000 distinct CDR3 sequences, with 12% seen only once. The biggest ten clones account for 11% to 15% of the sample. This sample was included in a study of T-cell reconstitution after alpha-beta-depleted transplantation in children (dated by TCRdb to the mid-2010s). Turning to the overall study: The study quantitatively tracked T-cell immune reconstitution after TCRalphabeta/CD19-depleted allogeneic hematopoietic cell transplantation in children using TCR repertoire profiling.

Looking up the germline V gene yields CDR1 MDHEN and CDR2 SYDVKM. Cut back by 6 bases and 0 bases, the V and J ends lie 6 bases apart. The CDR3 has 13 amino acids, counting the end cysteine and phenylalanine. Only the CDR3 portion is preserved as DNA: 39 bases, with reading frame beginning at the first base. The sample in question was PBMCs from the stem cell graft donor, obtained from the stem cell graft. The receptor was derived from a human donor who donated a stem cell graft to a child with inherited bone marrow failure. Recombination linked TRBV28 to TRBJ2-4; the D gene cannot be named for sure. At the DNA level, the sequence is TGTGCCAGCAGATACCTAGCCAAAAACATTCAGTACTTC. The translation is CASRYLAKNIQYF.